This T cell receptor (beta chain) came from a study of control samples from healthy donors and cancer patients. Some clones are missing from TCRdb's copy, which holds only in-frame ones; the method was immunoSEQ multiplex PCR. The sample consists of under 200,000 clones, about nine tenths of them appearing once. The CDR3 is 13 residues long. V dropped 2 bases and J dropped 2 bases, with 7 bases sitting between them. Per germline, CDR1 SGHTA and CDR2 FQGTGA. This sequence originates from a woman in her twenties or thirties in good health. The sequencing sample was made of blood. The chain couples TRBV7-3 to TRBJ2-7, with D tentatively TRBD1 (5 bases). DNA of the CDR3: TGTGCCAGCAGCTTAGGGGCTCCCTACGAGCAGTACTTC. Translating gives CASSLGAPYEQYF.